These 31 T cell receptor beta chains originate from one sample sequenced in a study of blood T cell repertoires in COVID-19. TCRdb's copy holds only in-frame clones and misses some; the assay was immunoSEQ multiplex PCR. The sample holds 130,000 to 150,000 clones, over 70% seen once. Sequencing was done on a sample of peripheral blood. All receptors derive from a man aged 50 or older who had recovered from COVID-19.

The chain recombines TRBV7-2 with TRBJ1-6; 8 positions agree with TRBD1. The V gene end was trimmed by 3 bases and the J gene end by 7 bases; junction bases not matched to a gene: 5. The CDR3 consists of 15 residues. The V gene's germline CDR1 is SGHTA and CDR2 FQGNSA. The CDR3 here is CASSLEWTGNSPLHF. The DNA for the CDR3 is TGTGCCAGCAGCTTGGAATGGACAGGGAATTCACCCCTCCACTTT. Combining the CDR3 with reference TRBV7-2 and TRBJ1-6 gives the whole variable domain GAGVSQSPSNKVTEKGKDVELRCDPISGHTALYWYRQSLGQGLEFLIYFQGNSAPDKSGLPSDRFSAERTGGSVSTLTIQRTQQEDSAVYLCASSLEWTGNSPLHFGNGTRLTVT.

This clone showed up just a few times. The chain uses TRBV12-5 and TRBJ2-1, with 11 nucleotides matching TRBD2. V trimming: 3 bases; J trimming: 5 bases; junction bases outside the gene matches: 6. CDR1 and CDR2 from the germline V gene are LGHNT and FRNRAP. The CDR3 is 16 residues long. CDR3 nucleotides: TGTGCTAGTGGTTTCCCCATGACTAGCGGGGACAATGAGCAGTTCTTC. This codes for CASGFPMTSGDNEQFF.

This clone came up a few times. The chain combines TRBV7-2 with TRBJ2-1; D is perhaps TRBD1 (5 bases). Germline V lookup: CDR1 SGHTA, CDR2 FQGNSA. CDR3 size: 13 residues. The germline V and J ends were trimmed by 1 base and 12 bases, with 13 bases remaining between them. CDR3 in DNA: TGTGCCAGCAGCTTAGGTAGCAGGGTTGGGCAGTTCTTC. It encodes CASSLGSRVGQFF.

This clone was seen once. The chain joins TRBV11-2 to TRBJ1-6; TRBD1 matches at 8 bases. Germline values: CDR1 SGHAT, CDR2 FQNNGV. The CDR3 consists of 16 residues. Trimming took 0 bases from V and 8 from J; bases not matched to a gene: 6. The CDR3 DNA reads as TGTGCCAGCAGCTTAGAGACAGGGGCCTGGGATTCACCCCTCCACTTT. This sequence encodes CASSLETGAWDSPLHF.

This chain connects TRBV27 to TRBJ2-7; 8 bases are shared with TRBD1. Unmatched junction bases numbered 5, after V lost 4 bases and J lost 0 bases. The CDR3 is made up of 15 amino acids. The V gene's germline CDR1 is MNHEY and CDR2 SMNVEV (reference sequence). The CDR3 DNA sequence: TGTGCCAGCAGTTCCGGACAGGGCTTCTCCTACGAGCAGTACTTC. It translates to CASSSGQGFSYEQYF.

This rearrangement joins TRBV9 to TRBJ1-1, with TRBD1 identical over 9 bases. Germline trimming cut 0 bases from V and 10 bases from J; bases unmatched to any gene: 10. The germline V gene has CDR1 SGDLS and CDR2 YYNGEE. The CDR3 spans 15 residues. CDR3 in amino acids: CASSVAPDRGSSAFF. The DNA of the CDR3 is TGTGCCAGCAGCGTAGCTCCGGACAGGGGTTCGTCAGCTTTCTTT.

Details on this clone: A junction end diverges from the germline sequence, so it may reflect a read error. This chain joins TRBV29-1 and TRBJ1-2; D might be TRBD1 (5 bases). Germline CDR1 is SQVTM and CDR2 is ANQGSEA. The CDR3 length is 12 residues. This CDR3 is CSVGSSAATDNF. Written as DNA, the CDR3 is TGCAGCGTTGGGTCTAGCGCTGCGACGGACAACTTC.

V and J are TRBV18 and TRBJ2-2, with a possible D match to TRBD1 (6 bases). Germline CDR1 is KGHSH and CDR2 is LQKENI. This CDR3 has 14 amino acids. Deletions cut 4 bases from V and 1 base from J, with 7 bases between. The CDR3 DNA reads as TGTGCCAGCTCACGGGACAAGAACACCGGGGAGCTGTTTTTT. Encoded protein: CASSRDKNTGELFF.

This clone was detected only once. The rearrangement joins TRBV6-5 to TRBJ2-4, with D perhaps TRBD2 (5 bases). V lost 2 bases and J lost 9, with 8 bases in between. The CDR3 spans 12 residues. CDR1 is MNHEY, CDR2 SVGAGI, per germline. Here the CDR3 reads CASSYEGAIQYF. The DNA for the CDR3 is TGTGCCAGCAGTTACGAGGGAGCCATTCAGTACTTC.

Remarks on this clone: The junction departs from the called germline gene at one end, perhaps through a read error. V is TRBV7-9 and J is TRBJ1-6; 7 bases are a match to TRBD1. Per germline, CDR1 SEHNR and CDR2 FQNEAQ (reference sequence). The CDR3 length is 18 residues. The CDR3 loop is CASSLSTQGISDNSPLHF. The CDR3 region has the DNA TGTGCCAGCAGCTTAAGTACACAGGGGATCTCCGATAATTCACCCCTCCACTTT.

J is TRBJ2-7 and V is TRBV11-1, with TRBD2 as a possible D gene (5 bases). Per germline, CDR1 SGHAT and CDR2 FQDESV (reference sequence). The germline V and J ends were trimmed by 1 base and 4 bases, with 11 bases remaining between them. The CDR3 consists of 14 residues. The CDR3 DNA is TGTGCCAGCAGCTTAGGTCGTTCGGGGTACGAGCAGTACTTC. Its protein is CASSLGRSGYEQYF.

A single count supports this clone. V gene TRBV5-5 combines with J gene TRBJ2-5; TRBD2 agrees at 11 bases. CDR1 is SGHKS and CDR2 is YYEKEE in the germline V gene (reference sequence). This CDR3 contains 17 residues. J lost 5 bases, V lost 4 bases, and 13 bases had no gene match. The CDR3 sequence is CASSPAVAGGQGETQYF. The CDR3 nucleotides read TGTGCCAGCAGCCCCGCGGTAGCGGGGGGGCAGGGGGAGACCCAGTACTTC.

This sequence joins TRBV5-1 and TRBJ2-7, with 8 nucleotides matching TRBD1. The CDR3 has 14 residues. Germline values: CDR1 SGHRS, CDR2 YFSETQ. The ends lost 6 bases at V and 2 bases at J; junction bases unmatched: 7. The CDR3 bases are TGCGCCAGCAAGAACGGACAGGGCCCCTACGAGCAGTACTTC. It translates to CASKNGQGPYEQYF.

CDR3: CASSPRQTTDTQYF. CDR3 bases: TGTGCCAGCAGTCCCCGACAGACCACAGATACGCAGTATTTT. J is TRBJ2-3 and V is TRBV27; D is possibly TRBD1 (5 bases). The CDR3 runs to 14 residues. Looked up from germline, CDR1 is MNHEY and CDR2 is SMNVEV (reference sequence). Trimming pared 5 bases from V and 2 bases from J, leaving 11 bases between.

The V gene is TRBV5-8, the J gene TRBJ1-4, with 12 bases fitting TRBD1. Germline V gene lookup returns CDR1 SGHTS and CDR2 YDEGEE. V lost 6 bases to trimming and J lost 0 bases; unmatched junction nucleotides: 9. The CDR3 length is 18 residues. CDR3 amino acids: CASTTGTGGFATNEKLFF. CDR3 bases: TGTGCCAGCACCACCGGGACAGGGGGCTTTGCAACTAATGAAAAACTGTTTTTT.

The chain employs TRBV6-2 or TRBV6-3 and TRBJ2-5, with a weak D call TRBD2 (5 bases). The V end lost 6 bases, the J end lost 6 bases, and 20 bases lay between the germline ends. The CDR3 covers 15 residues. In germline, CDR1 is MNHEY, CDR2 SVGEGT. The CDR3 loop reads CASRPSWPSWKTQYF. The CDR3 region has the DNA TGTGCCAGCAGACCTTCCTGGCCTAGCTGGAAGACCCAGTACTTC.

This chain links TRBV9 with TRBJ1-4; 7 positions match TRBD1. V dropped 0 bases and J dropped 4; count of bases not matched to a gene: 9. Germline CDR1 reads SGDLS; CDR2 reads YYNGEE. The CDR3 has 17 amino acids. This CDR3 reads CASSVGDWDRDNEKLFF. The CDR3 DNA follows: TGTGCCAGCAGCGTAGGTGACTGGGACAGAGATAATGAAAAACTGTTTTTT.

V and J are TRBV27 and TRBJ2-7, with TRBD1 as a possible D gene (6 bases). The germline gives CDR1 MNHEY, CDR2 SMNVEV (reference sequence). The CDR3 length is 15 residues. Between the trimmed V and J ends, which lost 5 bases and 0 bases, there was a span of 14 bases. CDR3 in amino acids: CASSTGRTASYEQYF. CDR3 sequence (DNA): TGTGCCAGCAGTACGGGCCGGACAGCCTCCTACGAGCAGTACTTC.

Here the CDR3 reads CASRIRGYTEAFF. CDR3 in DNA: TGTGCCAGCAGAATAAGGGGGTACACTGAAGCTTTCTTT. This chain joins TRBV7-9 and TRBJ1-1, with D possibly TRBD1 on 6 matching bases. Germline values: CDR1 SEHNR, CDR2 FQNEAQ (reference sequence). This CDR3 has 13 amino acids. Trimming took 6 bases from V and 3 from J, leaving 11 bases between them.

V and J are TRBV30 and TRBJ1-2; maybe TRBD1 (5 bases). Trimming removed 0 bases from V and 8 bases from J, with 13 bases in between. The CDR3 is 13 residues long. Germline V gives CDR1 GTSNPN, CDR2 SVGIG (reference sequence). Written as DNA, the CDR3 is TGTGCCTGGAGTGTGGTCAGGGAACCGGGCTACACCTTC. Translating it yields CAWSVVREPGYTF.

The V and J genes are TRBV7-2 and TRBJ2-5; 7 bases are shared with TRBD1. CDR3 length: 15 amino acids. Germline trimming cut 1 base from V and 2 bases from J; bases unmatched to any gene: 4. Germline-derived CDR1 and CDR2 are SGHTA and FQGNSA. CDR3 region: CASSLDRRGQETQYF. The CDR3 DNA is TGTGCCAGCAGCTTAGACCGCAGGGGGCAAGAGACCCAGTACTTC.

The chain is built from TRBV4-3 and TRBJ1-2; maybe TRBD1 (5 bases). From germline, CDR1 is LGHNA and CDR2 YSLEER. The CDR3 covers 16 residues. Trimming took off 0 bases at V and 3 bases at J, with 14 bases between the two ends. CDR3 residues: CASSQEVQWGDYGYTF. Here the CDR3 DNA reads TGCGCCAGCAGCCAAGAGGTCCAGTGGGGGGACTATGGCTACACCTTC.

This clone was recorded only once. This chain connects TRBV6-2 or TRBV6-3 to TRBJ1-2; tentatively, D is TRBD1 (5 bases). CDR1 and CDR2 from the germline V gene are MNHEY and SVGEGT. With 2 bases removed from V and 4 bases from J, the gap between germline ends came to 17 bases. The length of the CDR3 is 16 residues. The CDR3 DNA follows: TGTGCCAGCAGTTACGCGCGCCCCGACAGATTCTATGGCTACACCTTC. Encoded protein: CASSYARPDRFYGYTF.

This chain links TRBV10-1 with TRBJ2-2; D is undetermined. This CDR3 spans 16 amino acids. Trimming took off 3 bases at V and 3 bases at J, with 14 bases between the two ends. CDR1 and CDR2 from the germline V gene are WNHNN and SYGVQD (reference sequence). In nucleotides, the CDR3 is TGCGCCAGCAGTGAAAGTGTGATTTCGGACACCGGGGAGCTGTTTTTT. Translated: CASSESVISDTGELFF.

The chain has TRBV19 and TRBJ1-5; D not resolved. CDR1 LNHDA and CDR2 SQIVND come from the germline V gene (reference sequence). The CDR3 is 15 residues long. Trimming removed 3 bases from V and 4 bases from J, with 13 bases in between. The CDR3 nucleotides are TGTGCCAGTAGTATTGGGCAGGTCGATAATCAGCCCCAGCATTTT. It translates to CASSIGQVDNQPQHF. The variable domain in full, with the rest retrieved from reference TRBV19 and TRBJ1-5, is DGGITQSPKYLFRKEGQNVTLSCEQNLNHDAMYWYRQDPGQGLRLIYYSQIVNDFQKGDIAEGYSVSREKKESFPLTVTSAQKNPTAFYLCASSIGQVDNQPQHFGDGTRLSIL.

The CDR3 reads CASSPRDRGTYEKLFF. CDR3 DNA sequence: TGTGCCAGTAGTCCCCGGGACAGGGGGACGTATGAAAAACTGTTTTTT. The chain employs TRBV19 and TRBJ1-4; TRBD1 aligns across 11 bases. The V segment lost 5 bases and the J segment 6 bases; nucleotides outside the gene matches: 8. Germline V gives CDR1 LNHDA, CDR2 SQIVND (reference sequence). This CDR3 contains 16 residues.

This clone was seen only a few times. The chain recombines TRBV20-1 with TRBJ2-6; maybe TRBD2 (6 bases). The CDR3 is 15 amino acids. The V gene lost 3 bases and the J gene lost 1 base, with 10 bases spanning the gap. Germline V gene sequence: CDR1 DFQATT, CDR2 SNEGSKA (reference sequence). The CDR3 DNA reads TGCAGTGCTAGTGCTGGGAGGTCTGGGGCCAACGTCCTGACTTTC. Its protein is CSASAGRSGANVLTF.

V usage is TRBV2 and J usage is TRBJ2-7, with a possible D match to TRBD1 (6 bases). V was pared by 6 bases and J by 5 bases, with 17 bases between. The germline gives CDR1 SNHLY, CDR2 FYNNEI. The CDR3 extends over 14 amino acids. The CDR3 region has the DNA TGTGCCAGCAGGGCAGTACAGGGTGTCGACGAGCAGTACTTC. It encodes CASRAVQGVDEQYF.

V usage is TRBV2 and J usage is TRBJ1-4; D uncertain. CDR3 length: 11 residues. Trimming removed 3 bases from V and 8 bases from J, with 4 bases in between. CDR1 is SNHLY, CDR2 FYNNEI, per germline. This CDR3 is CASSDEEKLFF. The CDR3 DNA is TGTGCCAGCAGTGACGAGGAAAAACTGTTTTTT.

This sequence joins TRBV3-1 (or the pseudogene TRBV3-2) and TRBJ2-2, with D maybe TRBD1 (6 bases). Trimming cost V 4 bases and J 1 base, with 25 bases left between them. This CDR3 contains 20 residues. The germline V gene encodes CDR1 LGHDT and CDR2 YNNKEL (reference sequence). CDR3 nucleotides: TGTGCCAGCAGCCTAACAGGGAACAGGGATAAAGAAGGGAACACCGGGGAGCTGTTTTTT. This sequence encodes CASSLTGNRDKEGNTGELFF.

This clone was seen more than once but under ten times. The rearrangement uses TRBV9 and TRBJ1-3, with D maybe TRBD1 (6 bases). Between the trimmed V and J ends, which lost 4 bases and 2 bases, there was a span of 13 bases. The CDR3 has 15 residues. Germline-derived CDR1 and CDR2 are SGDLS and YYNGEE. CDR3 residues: CASSQDSSAGNTIYF. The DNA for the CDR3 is TGTGCCAGCAGCCAGGACAGTTCCGCTGGAAACACCATATATTTT.